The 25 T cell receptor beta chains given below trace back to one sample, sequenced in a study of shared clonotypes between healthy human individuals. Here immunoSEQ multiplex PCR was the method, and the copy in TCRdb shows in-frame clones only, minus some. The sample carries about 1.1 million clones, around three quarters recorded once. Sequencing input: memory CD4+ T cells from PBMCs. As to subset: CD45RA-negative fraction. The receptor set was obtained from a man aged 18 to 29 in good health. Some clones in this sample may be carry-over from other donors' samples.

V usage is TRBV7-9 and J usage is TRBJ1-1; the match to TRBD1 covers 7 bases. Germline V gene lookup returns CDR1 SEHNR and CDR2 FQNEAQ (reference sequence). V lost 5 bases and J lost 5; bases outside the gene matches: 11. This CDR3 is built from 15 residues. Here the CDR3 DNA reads TGTGCCAGCAGCCCAAGAACAGGGGTGAGAACTGAAGCTTTCTTT. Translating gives CASSPRTGVRTEAFF.

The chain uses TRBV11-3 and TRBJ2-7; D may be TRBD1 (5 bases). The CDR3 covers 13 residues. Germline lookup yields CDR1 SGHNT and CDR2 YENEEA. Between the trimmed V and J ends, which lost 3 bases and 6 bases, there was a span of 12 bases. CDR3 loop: CASSFIRGGEQYF. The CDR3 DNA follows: TGTGCCAGCAGCTTTATAAGGGGCGGCGAGCAGTACTTC. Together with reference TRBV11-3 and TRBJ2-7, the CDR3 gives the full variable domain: EAGVVQSPRYKIIEKKQPVAFWCNPISGHNTLYWYLQNLGQGPELLIRYENEEAVDDSQLPKDRFSAERLKGVDSTLKIQPAELGDSAVYLCASSFIRGGEQYFGPGTRLTVT.

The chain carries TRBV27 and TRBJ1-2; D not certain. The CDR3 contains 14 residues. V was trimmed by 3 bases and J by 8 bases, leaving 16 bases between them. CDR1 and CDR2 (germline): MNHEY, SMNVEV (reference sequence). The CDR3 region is CASSLGGAGSGYTF. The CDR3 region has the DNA TGTGCCAGCAGTTTGGGTGGAGCTGGATCAGGCTACACCTTC.

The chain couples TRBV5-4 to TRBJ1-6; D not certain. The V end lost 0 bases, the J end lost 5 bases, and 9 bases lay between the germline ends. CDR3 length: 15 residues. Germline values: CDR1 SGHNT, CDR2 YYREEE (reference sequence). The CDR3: CASSLGQTNNSPLHF. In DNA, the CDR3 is TGTGCCAGCAGCTTGGGGCAGACCAATAATTCACCCCTCCACTTT.

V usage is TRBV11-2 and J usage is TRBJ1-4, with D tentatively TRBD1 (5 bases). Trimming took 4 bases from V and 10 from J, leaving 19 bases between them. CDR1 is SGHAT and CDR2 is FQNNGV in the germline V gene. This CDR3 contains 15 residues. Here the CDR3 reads CASSSIGGARGKLFF. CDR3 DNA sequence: TGTGCCAGCAGCTCGATAGGAGGGGCCCGGGGAAAACTGTTTTTT.

As DNA, the CDR3 is TGTGCCAGCAGGCGGGGGGTTGGAAGCACAGATACGCAGTATTTT. It translates to CASRRGVGSTDTQYF. V gene TRBV27 combines with J gene TRBJ2-3, with 8 bases matching TRBD2. CDR3 length equals 15 residues. Germline V lookup: CDR1 MNHEY, CDR2 SMNVEV (reference sequence). V shed 6 bases, J shed 0 bases, and the junction held 5 bases outside the gene matches.

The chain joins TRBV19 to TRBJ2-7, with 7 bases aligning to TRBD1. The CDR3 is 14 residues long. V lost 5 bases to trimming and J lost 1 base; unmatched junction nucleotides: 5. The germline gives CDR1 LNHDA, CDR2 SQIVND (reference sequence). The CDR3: CASSVYRGSYEQYF. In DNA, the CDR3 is TGTGCCAGTAGTGTTTACAGGGGTTCCTACGAGCAGTACTTC.

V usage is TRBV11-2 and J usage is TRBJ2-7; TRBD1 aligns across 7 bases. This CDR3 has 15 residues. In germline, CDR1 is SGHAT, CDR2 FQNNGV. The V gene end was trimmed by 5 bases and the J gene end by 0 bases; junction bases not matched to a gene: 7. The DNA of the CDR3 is TGTGCCAGCAGCATTTCGGGACAGAACTCCTACGAGCAGTACTTC. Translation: CASSISGQNSYEQYF.

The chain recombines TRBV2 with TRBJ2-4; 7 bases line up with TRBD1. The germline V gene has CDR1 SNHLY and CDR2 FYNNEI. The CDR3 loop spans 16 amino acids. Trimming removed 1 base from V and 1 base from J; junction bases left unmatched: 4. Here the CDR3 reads CASSEVVGGAKNIQYF. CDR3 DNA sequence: TGTGCCAGCAGTGAAGTGGTAGGGGGCGCCAAAAACATTCAGTACTTC.

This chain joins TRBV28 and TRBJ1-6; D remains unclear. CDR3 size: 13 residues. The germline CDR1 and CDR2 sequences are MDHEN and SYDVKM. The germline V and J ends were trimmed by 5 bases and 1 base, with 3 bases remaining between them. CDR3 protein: CASSRSYNSPLHF. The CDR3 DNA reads TGTGCCAGCAGTCGGTCCTATAATTCACCCCTCCACTTT.

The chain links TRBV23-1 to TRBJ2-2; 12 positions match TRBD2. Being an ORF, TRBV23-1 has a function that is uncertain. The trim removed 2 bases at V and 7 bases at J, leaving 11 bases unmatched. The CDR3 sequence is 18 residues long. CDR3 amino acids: CASSQGRRTSGTCGELFF. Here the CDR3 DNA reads TGCGCCAGCAGTCAAGGCCGCCGGACTAGCGGGACTTGCGGGGAGCTGTTTTTT.

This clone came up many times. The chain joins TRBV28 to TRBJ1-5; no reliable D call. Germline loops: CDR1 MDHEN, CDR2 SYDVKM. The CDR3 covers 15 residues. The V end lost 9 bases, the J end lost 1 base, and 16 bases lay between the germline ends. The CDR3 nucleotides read TGTGCCAGTCGAAAGCTCCTGGGGAGCAATCAGCCCCAGCATTTT. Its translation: CASRKLLGSNQPQHF.

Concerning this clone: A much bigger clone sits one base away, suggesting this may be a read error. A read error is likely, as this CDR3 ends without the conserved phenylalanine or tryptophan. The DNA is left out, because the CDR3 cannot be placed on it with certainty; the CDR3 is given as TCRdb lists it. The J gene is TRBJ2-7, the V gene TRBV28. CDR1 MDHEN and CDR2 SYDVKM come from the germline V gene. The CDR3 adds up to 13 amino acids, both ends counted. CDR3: CASSLSPRESEYL.

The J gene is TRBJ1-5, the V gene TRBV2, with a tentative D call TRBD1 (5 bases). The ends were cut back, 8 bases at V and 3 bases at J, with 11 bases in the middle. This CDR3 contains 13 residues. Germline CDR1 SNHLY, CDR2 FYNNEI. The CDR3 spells CASLGGDNQPQHF. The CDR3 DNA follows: TGTGCCAGCCTGGGAGGGGACAATCAGCCCCAGCATTTT.

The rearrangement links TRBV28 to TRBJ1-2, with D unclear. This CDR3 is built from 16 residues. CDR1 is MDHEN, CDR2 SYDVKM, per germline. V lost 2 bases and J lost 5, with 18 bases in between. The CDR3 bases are TGTGCCAGCAGTTTACCCGCTGGGGAAGGTATATATGGCTACACCTTC. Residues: CASSLPAGEGIYGYTF.

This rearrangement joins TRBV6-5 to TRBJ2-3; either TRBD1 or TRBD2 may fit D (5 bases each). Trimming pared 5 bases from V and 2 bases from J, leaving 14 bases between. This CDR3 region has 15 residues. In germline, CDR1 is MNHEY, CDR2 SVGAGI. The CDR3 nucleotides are TGTGCCAGCAGTAGAACCGGGACCACCACAGATACGCAGTATTTT. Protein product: CASSRTGTTTDTQYF.

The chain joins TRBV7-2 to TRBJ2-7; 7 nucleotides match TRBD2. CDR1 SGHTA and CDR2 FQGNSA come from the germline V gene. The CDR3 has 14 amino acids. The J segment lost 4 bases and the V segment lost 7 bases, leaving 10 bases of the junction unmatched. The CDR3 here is CASKRSSGPYEQYF. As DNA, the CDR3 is TGTGCCAGCAAAAGATCTAGCGGACCTTACGAGCAGTACTTC.

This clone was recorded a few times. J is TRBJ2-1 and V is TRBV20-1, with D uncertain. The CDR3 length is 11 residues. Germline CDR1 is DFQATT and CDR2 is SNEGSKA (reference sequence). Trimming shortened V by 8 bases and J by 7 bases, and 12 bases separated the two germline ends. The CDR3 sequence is CSSTGPNEQFF. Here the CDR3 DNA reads TGCAGTTCTACCGGGCCGAATGAGCAGTTCTTC.

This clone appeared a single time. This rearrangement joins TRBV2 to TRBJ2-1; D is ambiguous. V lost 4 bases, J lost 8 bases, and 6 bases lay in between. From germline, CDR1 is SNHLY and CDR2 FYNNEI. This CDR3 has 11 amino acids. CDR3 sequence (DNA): TGTGCCAGCAGTGTTTACGATGAGCAGTTCTTC. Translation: CASSVYDEQFF. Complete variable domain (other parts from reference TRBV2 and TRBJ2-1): EPEVTQTPSHQVTQMGQEVILRCVPISNHLYFYWYRQILGQKVEFLVSFYNNEISEKSEIFDDQFSVERPDGSNFTLKIRSTKLEDSAMYFCASSVYDEQFFGPGTRLTVL.

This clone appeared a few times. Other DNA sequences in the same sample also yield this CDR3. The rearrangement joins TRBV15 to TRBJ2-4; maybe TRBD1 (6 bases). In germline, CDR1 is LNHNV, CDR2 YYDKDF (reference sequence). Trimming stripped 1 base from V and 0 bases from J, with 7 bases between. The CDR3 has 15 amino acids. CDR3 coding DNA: TGTGCCACCAGCAGAGGAGGGGGAGCCAAAAACATTCAGTACTTC. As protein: CATSRGGGAKNIQYF.

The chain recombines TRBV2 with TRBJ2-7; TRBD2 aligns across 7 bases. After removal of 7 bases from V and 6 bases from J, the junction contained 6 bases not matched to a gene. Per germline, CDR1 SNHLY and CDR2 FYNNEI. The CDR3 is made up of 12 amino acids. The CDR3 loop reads CASKGGAGEQYF. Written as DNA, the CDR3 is TGTGCCAGCAAGGGAGGGGCAGGCGAGCAGTACTTC.

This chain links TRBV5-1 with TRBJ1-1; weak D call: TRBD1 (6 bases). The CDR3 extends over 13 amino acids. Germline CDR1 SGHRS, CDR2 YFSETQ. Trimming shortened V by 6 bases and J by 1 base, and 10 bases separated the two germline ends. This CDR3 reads CASKQGRNTEAFF. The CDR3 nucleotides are TGCGCCAGCAAACAGGGACGGAACACTGAAGCTTTCTTT.

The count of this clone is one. In DNA, the CDR3 is TGCGCCAGCAGCCAAGGAATTAGTCCCTCCTACGAGCAGTACTTC. Translating it yields CASSQGISPSYEQYF. The chain recombines TRBV4-3 with TRBJ2-5, with D uncertain. The J call is uncertain, as TRBJ2-7 better fits the DNA end. Germline CDR1 LGHNA, CDR2 YSLEER. CDR3 size: 15 residues.

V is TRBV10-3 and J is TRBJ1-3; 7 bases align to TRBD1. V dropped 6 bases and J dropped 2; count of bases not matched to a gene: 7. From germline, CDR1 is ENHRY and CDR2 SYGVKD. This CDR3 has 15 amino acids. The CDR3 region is CAISDRAAAGNTIYF. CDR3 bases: TGTGCCATCAGCGACAGGGCTGCGGCTGGAAACACCATATATTTT.

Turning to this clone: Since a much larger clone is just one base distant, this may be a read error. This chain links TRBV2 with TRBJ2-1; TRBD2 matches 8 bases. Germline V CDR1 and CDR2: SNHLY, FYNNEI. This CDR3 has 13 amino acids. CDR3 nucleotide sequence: TGTGCCAACAGTGAAGAGCGGGAGCTTGAGCAGTTCTTC. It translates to CANSEERELEQFF.